This TCR beta chain was documented in a study of blood T cell repertoires in COVID-19. As for the study in general: Material from acute and convalescent COVID-19 was sourced from the United States, Italy and Spain. T cells, B-cell-depleted T cells, or PBMCs supplied cDNA or gDNA.

How the authors handled the data: By means of reference gene primer amplification, nucleated cell counts were estimated. Measured with immunoSEQ multiplex PCR; TCRdb has only the in-frame clones, and not every one. V and J calls plus clone size are reproduced from that table; the DNA served to infer D and trimming. The sample lists under 250,000 clones; about 80% were seen once. Trimming took off 6 bases at V and 7 bases at J, with 10 bases between the two ends. The germline CDR1 and CDR2 sequences are MDHEN and SYDVKM. The CDR3 is 11 residues long. The specimen was peripheral blood. This sequence originates from a woman aged 25 to 45 who had recovered from COVID-19. J is TRBJ2-7 and V is TRBV28; D gene uncertain. As DNA, the CDR3 is TGTGCCAGCAGCCGGGTTTTGGAGCAGTACTTC. It encodes CASSRVLEQYF.